The clone carrying this TCR beta chain was picked up many times. The target antigen is unknown. The data are from a study of early T cells in non-severe SARS-CoV-2 infection. Turning to the study itself: Unsorted whole-blood RNA was sequenced in bulk, leaving chains unpaired.

Germline CDR1 KGHSH, CDR2 LQKENI. The CDR3 extends over 13 amino acids. The ends were cut back, 6 bases at V and 5 bases at J, with 10 bases in the middle. In the library, individual cDNA molecules carried attached unique molecular identifiers. TCRdb reprocessed the 5' RACE reads via MiXCR and lists one record per CDR3 protein. The table has 70,000 to 85,000 distinct CDR3 sequences, roughly an eighth seen once. General study points: There was a bias toward anti-spike CD8 responses in VDJdb matching, which missed private and CD4 specificities.

This TCR derives from an adult who was a healthcare worker with PCR-confirmed SARS-CoV-2 infection or an uninfected control (not recorded which). The chain links TRBV18 to TRBJ1-4, with D uncertain. The specimen was whole blood. The CDR3 region has the DNA TGTGCCAGCTCCCTCAGTCAGAATGAAAAACTGTTTTTT. Translated, it gives CASSLSQNEKLFF.